Shown below are 20 T cell receptor beta chains from a single sample sequenced in a study of shared clonotypes between healthy human individuals. Produced via immunoSEQ multiplex PCR; TCRdb's table is partial and in-frame only. The table lists 1,500,000 or so clones, roughly 97% of them singletons. The sequenced material came from naive CD4+ T cells sorted from blood. Subset indicated: CD45RA+ positively selected. All receptors come from a young man in good health.

This clone was found once. V usage is TRBV15 and J usage is TRBJ2-2; D possibly corresponds to TRBD2 (5 bases). CDR3 length equals 16 residues. The V gene lost 6 bases and the J gene lost 1 base, with 15 bases spanning the gap. Germline V CDR1 and CDR2: LNHNV, YYDKDF (reference sequence). Written as DNA, the CDR3 is TGTGCCACCAGGATCGAGGGAGCCCTGAACACCGGGGAGCTGTTTTTT. Protein: CATRIEGALNTGELFF. The full variable domain, with the rest looked up from reference TRBV15 and TRBJ2-2, is DAMVIQNPRYQVTQFGKPVTLSCSQTLNHNVMYWYQQKSSQAPKLLFHYYDKDFNNEADTPDNFQSRRPNTSFCFLDIRSPGLGDTAMYLCATRIEGALNTGELFFGEGSRLTVL.

V is TRBV21-1 and J is TRBJ2-1; the table's D call of TRBD2 was not tested on the DNA. TRBV21-1 is classified as a pseudogene. The CDR3 covers 17 residues. The CDR3 coding sequence is TGTGCCAGCAGCACGGGACTAGCGGGAGGGCCCATCAATGAGCAGTTCTTC. This translates into CASSTGLAGGPINEQFF.

V and J are TRBV5-1 and TRBJ1-1; tentative D call: TRBD1 (6 bases). The CDR3 spans 13 residues. Germline V lookup: CDR1 SGHRS, CDR2 YFSETQ. V was pared by 4 bases and J by 5 bases, with 12 bases between. The CDR3 DNA sequence: TGCGCCAGCAGCATACAGGGAGGGACTGAAGCTTTCTTT. Protein product: CASSIQGGTEAFF.

The rearrangement joins TRBV18 to TRBJ2-3; 10 nucleotides line up with TRBD2. V shed 3 bases, J shed 5 bases, and the junction held 8 bases outside the gene matches. The CDR3 has 16 residues. In germline, CDR1 is KGHSH, CDR2 LQKENI. CDR3 nucleotides: TGTGCCAGCTCACCCCTAGCGGGAGTGTTTGGAGATACGCAGTATTTT. It specifies CASSPLAGVFGDTQYF.

This clone was seen a few times. The rearrangement joins TRBV7-9 to TRBJ2-1; 12 bases are a match to TRBD2. This CDR3 region has 18 residues. Looked up from germline, CDR1 is SEHNR and CDR2 is FQNEAQ (reference sequence). Losses at the gene ends were 5 bases for V and 1 base for J; bases not matched to a gene: 9. CDR3 sequence: CASSPWASGRGSYNEQFF. The CDR3 nucleotides are TGTGCCAGCAGCCCGTGGGCTAGCGGGAGGGGTTCCTACAATGAGCAGTTCTTC.

This rearrangement joins TRBV15 to TRBJ2-1; D tentatively fits TRBD1 or TRBD2 (5 bases each). Germline lookup yields CDR1 LNHNV and CDR2 YYDKDF (reference sequence). The CDR3 length is 14 residues. The V end lost 6 bases, the J end lost 3 bases, and 12 bases lay between the germline ends. The CDR3 here is CATSKGTLYNEQFF. In DNA, the CDR3 is TGTGCCACCAGTAAAGGGACCCTCTACAATGAGCAGTTCTTC. Combining the CDR3 with reference TRBV15 and TRBJ2-1 gives the whole variable domain DAMVIQNPRYQVTQFGKPVTLSCSQTLNHNVMYWYQQKSSQAPKLLFHYYDKDFNNEADTPDNFQSRRPNTSFCFLDIRSPGLGDTAMYLCATSKGTLYNEQFFGPGTRLTVL.

The gene calls are TRBV9 and TRBJ2-5; TRBD2 matches at 11 bases. Germline V gene lookup returns CDR1 SGDLS and CDR2 YYNGEE. CDR3 length: 15 residues. V gave up 0 bases and J gave up 5 bases; unmatched junction bases: 3. The DNA for the CDR3 is TGTGCCAGCAGCGTAGCTAGCGGGAGGAGGGAGACCCAGTACTTC. This gives the protein CASSVASGRRETQYF. The whole variable domain, remainder taken from reference TRBV9 and TRBJ2-5, is DSGVTQTPKHLITATGQRVTLRCSPRSGDLSVYWYQQSLDQGLQFLIQYYNGEERAKGNILERFSAQQFPDLHSELNLSSLELGDSALYFCASSVASGRRETQYFGPGTRLLVL.

With regard to this clone: Other DNA variants within this sample encode the same CDR3. The V call is TRBV18, the J call TRBJ2-7; unclear D gene. CDR1 is KGHSH, CDR2 LQKENI, per germline. This CDR3 contains 12 residues. V shed 6 bases and J shed 2 bases, with 8 bases lying between them. CDR3 bases: TGTGCCAGCTCCCCCCTTCCCTACGAGCAGTACTTC. This encodes CASSPLPYEQYF.

This clone was recorded once. The V and J genes are TRBV7-9 and TRBJ2-2, with a possible D match to TRBD2 (5 bases). The germline V gene encodes CDR1 SEHNR and CDR2 FQNEAQ (reference sequence). This CDR3 spans 13 amino acids. V lost 7 bases, J lost 5 bases, and 11 bases lay in between. The CDR3 sequence is CASTLPGTGELFF. In DNA form, the CDR3 reads TGTGCCAGCACCCTACCGGGGACCGGGGAGCTGTTTTTT.

This chain joins TRBV11-3 and TRBJ2-3; D unclear. Trimming removed 0 bases at V and 2 bases at J, with 3 bases between. This CDR3 region has 13 residues. Looked up from germline, CDR1 is SGHNT and CDR2 is YENEEA. Written as DNA, the CDR3 is TGTGCCAGCAGCTTAGATATCACAGATACGCAGTATTTT. This encodes CASSLDITDTQYF.

V is TRBV11-2 and J is TRBJ2-7; 7 bases are shared with TRBD2. Germline V lookup: CDR1 SGHAT, CDR2 FQNNGV. The CDR3 runs to 15 residues. The junction had 6 bases not matched to a gene; V was cut back by 2 bases and J by 2 bases. The CDR3 DNA is TGTGCCAGCAGCTTACAAACCGGGACTACCTACGAGCAGTACTTC. Translated: CASSLQTGTTYEQYF.

The CDR3 nucleotides are TGTGCCAGCAGCAGGGGTATGGCGAACACCGGGGAGCTGTTTTTT. It is translated as CASSRGMANTGELFF. The chain has TRBV5-4 and TRBJ2-2; D possibly corresponds to TRBD1 (5 bases). Germline loops: CDR1 SGHNT, CDR2 YYREEE (reference sequence). The CDR3 is made up of 15 amino acids. V lost 4 bases, J lost 0 bases, and 10 bases lay in between.

V is TRBV7-8 and J is TRBJ2-4; 9 nucleotides line up with TRBD2. Germline values: CDR1 SGHVS, CDR2 FQNEAQ. The CDR3 extends over 16 amino acids. With 0 bases clipped from V and 6 bases from J, the junction kept 6 bases outside the gene matches. CDR3 nucleotide sequence: TGTGCCAGCAGCTTAGCGGGGACTAGCCGGGGAAACATTCAGTACTTC. It encodes CASSLAGTSRGNIQYF.

The chain carries TRBV27 and TRBJ1-1; D is unresolved. Germline loops: CDR1 MNHEY, CDR2 SMNVEV (reference sequence). The germline V and J ends were trimmed by 3 bases and 2 bases, with 7 bases remaining between them. This CDR3 comprises 13 residues. The CDR3 DNA reads TGTGCCAGCAGTTTCAAGAAAAACACTGAAGCTTTCTTT. Translation gives CASSFKKNTEAFF.

The V gene is TRBV7-2, the J gene TRBJ2-5; 7 positions match TRBD2. J lost 2 bases, V lost 4 bases, and 10 bases had no gene match. CDR3 length equals 16 residues. Germline V gene lookup returns CDR1 SGHTA and CDR2 FQGNSA. The CDR3 spells CASSYPNGRPQETQYF. The CDR3 coding sequence is TGTGCCAGCAGCTACCCAAACGGGAGGCCACAAGAGACCCAGTACTTC.

The chain links TRBV6-1 to TRBJ1-5; D gene ambiguous. This CDR3 has 16 residues. V dropped 1 base and J dropped 3 bases, with 13 bases sitting between them. Germline CDR1 is MNHNS and CDR2 is SASEGT. As DNA, the CDR3 is TGTGCCAGCAGTGAAGACGGCACAACCTTCAATCAGCCCCAGCATTTT. It encodes CASSEDGTTFNQPQHF.

This chain joins TRBV28 and TRBJ1-1; maybe TRBD1 (6 bases). The V and J ends lost 7 bases and 1 base respectively, with 16 bases between them. The V gene's germline CDR1 is MDHEN and CDR2 SYDVKM. The CDR3 consists of 15 residues. CDR3 loop: CASTQGNQWNTEAFF. The CDR3 region has the DNA TGTGCCAGCACGCAGGGGAACCAATGGAACACTGAAGCTTTCTTT.

The CDR3: CATSRALAGGSSYEQYF. The CDR3 bases are TGTGCCACCAGCCGAGCACTAGCGGGAGGGAGCTCCTACGAGCAGTACTTC. The chain carries TRBV15 and TRBJ2-7; 13 positions agree with TRBD2. The CDR3 is 17 amino acids. The V gene end was trimmed by 5 bases and the J gene end by 0 bases; junction bases not matched to a gene: 7. The germline gives CDR1 LNHNV, CDR2 YYDKDF (reference sequence).

This chain uses TRBV19 with TRBJ1-2; a possible D gene is TRBD1 (5 bases). The CDR3 runs 15 residues. CDR1 and CDR2 (germline): LNHDA, SQIVND (reference sequence). V lost 3 bases to trimming and J lost 3 bases, with 14 bases between them. The CDR3 DNA sequence: TGTGCCAGTAGTATTTCAGCCACAGGAGACTATGGCTACACCTTC. Protein: CASSISATGDYGYTF.

This chain joins TRBV19 and TRBJ2-7; D unclear. The germline gives CDR1 LNHDA, CDR2 SQIVND (reference sequence). V was pared by 8 bases and J by 0 bases, with 23 bases between. This CDR3 is built from 17 residues. This chain's CDR3 is CASSTLTSTVNSYEQYF. In DNA form, the CDR3 reads TGTGCCAGTTCCACCCTAACGTCCACGGTCAACTCCTACGAGCAGTACTTC. The complete variable domain, with remaining parts taken from reference TRBV19 and TRBJ2-7, reads DGGITQSPKYLFRKEGQNVTLSCEQNLNHDAMYWYRQDPGQGLRLIYYSQIVNDFQKGDIAEGYSVSREKKESFPLTVTSAQKNPTAFYLCASSTLTSTVNSYEQYFGPGTRLTVT.